This T cell receptor beta chain was captured by sequencing in a study of blood T cell repertoires in COVID-19. Background on the study: Donors in the United States, Italy and Spain gave samples during acute or convalescent COVID-19. The analysed material was cDNA or gDNA that came from T cells, B-cell-depleted T cells, or PBMCs.

Method: immunoSEQ multiplex PCR; TCRdb's copy keeps in-frame clones and lacks some. Here the sample spans about 220,000 clones, around 82% being singletons. The V and J ends lost 1 base and 3 bases respectively, with 8 bases between them. The CDR3 loop spans 14 amino acids. Germline lookup yields CDR1 SGHDN and CDR2 FVKESK. The clonotype was recovered from a woman between 65 and 79 years old with acute or convalescent COVID-19. Sample: peripheral blood. The chain is built from TRBV14 and TRBJ2-3; D remains unclear. CDR3 sequence: CASSQVVATDTQYF. The CDR3, as DNA: TGTGCCAGCAGCCAAGTCGTAGCAACAGATACGCAGTATTTT.